This note documents a single T cell receptor beta chain sequence. Its cognate antigen is unknown. This record belongs to a study of T cell responses to AZD1222 COVID-19 vaccine. Study results and caveats: Donors skewed white British and female; clonal diversity was possibly underestimated. Vaccine-associated CD4 TCRs ranged over spike, dominating at 160-218 and 743-854.

Germline values: CDR1 SNHLY, CDR2 FYNNEI. The CDR3 has 18 amino acids. V shed 7 bases, J shed 5 bases, and the junction held 17 bases outside the gene matches. TCRdb's copy holds only in-frame clones and misses some; the assay was immunoSEQ multiplex PCR. Of more than 100,000 clones listed, about 88% are singletons. The V and J genes are TRBV2 and TRBJ2-5; 12 bases are a match to TRBD2. The sample here was peripheral blood, taken on day 0 of AZD1222 vaccination. The origin of this receptor is an adult in good health. Written as DNA, the CDR3 is TGTGCCAGCAAGTTGGAGACTAGCGGGAGTCTAAGGGGGGAGACCCAGTACTTC. Amino acid sequence: CASKLETSGSLRGETQYF.